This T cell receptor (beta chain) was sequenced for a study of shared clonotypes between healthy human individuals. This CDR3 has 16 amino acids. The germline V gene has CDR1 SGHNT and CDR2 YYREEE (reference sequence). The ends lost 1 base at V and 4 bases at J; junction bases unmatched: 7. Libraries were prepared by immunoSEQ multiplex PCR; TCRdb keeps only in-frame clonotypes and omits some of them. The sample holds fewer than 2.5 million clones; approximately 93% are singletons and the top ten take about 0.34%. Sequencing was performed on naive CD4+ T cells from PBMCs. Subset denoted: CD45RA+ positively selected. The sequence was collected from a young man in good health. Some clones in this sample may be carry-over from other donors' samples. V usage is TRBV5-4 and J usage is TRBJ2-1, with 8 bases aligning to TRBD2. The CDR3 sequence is CASSLFGTRGYNEQFF. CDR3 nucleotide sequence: TGTGCCAGCAGCTTGTTTGGGACTAGGGGATACAATGAGCAGTTCTTC. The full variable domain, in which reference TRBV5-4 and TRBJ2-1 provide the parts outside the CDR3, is ETGVTQSPTHLIKTRGQQVTLRCSSQSGHNTVSWYQQALGQGPQFIFQYYREEENGRGNFPPRFSGLQFPNYSSELNVNALELDDSALYLCASSLFGTRGYNEQFFGPGTRLTVL.